These 9 T cell receptor beta chains came from one sample sequenced in a study of blood T cell repertoires in COVID-19. Here immunoSEQ multiplex PCR was the method, and the copy in TCRdb shows in-frame clones only, minus some. The table records about 170,000 clones, roughly 85% of them present only once. Sequencing was performed on PBMCs or T cells enriched from blood (not recorded which). The receptors come from a woman aged 50 to 60 who had recovered from COVID-19.

The chain has TRBV5-1 and TRBJ2-5; TRBD2 matches 16 bases. CDR1 is SGHRS and CDR2 is YFSETQ in the germline V gene. The CDR3 totals 17 residues. V was clipped by 3 bases and J by 4 bases; unmatched bases: 6. The CDR3 DNA sequence: TGCGCCAGCAGCTCTGGGACTAGCGGGGGGGCTCCAGAGACCCAGTACTTC. Its protein is CASSSGTSGGAPETQYF.

The chain recombines TRBV19 with TRBJ1-5; the D is unclear. The CDR3 consists of 14 residues. Trimming cost V 3 bases and J 3 bases, with 9 bases left between them. Germline V lookup: CDR1 LNHDA, CDR2 SQIVND (reference sequence). Here the CDR3 DNA reads TGTGCCAGTAGTATTGAGAGGGCCAATCAGCCCCAGCATTTT. Protein product: CASSIERANQPQHF.

This clone appeared a single time. This rearrangement joins TRBV11-3 to TRBJ2-1; TRBD2 matches at 12 bases. With V trimmed by 5 bases and J by 2 bases, 7 bases remained unmatched. The CDR3 covers 17 residues. Germline CDR1 SGHNT, CDR2 YENEEA. In DNA, the CDR3 is TGTGCCAGCAGCCCCCCGGCTAGCGGGAGGGCCTACAATGAGCAGTTCTTC. This codes for CASSPPASGRAYNEQFF. Supplemented by reference TRBV11-3 and TRBJ2-1, the full variable domain reads EAGVVQSPRYKIIEKKQPVAFWCNPISGHNTLYWYLQNLGQGPELLIRYENEEAVDDSQLPKDRFSAERLKGVDSTLKIQPAELGDSAVYLCASSPPASGRAYNEQFFGPGTRLTVL.

V is TRBV3-1 (or the pseudogene TRBV3-2) and J is TRBJ2-5, with TRBD2 matching over 7 bases. This CDR3 spans 14 amino acids. In germline, CDR1 is LGHDT, CDR2 YNNKEL (reference sequence). The ends lost 4 bases at V and 0 bases at J; junction bases unmatched: 2. CDR3 residues: CASSPGTNQETQYF. The CDR3 coding sequence is TGTGCCAGCAGCCCCGGGACTAACCAAGAGACCCAGTACTTC.

The rearrangement uses TRBV30 and TRBJ1-3, with 7 bases identical to TRBD1. Germline lookup yields CDR1 GTSNPN and CDR2 SVGIG (reference sequence). This CDR3 contains 15 residues. Unmatched junction bases numbered 6, after V lost 2 bases and J lost 2 bases. The CDR3 loop is CAWSLTGAPGNTIYF. The DNA of the CDR3 is TGTGCCTGGAGTCTTACAGGGGCCCCTGGAAACACCATATATTTT.

This chain joins TRBV4-1 and TRBJ1-2, with D unclear. Germline V lookup: CDR1 MGHRA, CDR2 YSYEKL. V was clipped by 1 base and J by 8 bases, with 14 bases between them. The CDR3 covers 14 residues. The CDR3 loop reads CASSQVNTAGGYTF. For the CDR3, the DNA is TGCGCCAGCAGCCAAGTTAATACAGCCGGCGGCTACACCTTC.

The chain uses TRBV5-1 and TRBJ2-3, with TRBD2 as a possible D gene (6 bases). The CDR3 contains 15 residues. V was shortened by 0 bases and J by 5 bases, with 13 bases between the two germline ends. Germline loops: CDR1 SGHRS, CDR2 YFSETQ. The CDR3 sequence is CASSLATRRGDTQYF. DNA of the CDR3: TGCGCCAGCAGCTTGGCGACTAGAAGGGGAGATACGCAGTATTTT.

V is TRBV30 and J is TRBJ1-1; D may be TRBD1 (6 bases). Trimming took off 0 bases at V and 1 base at J, with 12 bases between the two ends. This CDR3 is 15 amino acids long. Germline assignment: CDR1 GTSNPN and CDR2 SVGIG (reference sequence). The CDR3 here is CAWSVLGRGNTEAFF. The CDR3 DNA sequence: TGTGCCTGGAGTGTCCTCGGCAGGGGGAACACTGAAGCTTTCTTT. The full variable domain, with the rest looked up from reference TRBV30 and TRBJ1-1, is SQTIHQWPATLVQPVGSPLSLECTVEGTSNPNLYWYRQAAGRGLQLLFYSVGIGQISSEVPQNLSASRPQDRQFILSSKKLLLSDSGFYLCAWSVLGRGNTEAFFGQGTRLTVV.

The V and J genes are TRBV29-1 and TRBJ2-5; D uncertain. This CDR3 comprises 11 residues. The germline gives CDR1 SQVTM, CDR2 ANQGSEA. Trimming cost V 2 bases and J 5 bases, with 6 bases left between them. CDR3 sequence reads: CSVEQRETQYF. The CDR3 nucleotides read TGCAGCGTTGAACAGAGGGAGACCCAGTACTTC.